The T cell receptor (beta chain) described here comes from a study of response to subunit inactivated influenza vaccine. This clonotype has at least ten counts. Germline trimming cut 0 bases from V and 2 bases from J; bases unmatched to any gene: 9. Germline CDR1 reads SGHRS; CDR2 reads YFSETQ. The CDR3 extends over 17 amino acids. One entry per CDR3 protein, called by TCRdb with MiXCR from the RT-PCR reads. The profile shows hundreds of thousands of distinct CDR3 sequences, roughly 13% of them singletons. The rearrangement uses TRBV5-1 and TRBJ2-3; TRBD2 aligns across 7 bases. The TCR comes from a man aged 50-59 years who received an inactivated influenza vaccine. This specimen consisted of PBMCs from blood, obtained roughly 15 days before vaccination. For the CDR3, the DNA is TGCGCCAGCAGCTTGGCCGTGTCTAGCGGTATCACAGATACGCAGTATTTT. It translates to CASSLAVSSGITDTQYF.